This T cell receptor beta chain originates from a study of shared clonotypes between healthy human individuals (dated by TCRdb to 2018 to 2020). As for the study more broadly: A few men and a couple of women, aged 18 to 49 years, made up the cohort. For each donor, three plates each were used for CD4 naive and CD4 memory, two plates were used for CD8 naive, and one plate was used for CD8 memory. The study deeply sequenced blood TCR repertoires of five healthy adults to estimate repertoire size and the extent of clonotype sharing between individuals. Libraries were prepared and TCR repertoires were sequenced by different laboratories using diverse techniques, in order to increase sequencing depth and limit assay-specific biases. Per donor, leukapheresis produced somewhere between about 0.94 and 9.5 billion PBMCs. Study-wide conclusions, independent of this receptor: Clonotypes shared by all four sorted-subset donors showed higher generation probabilities than non-shared clonotypes. Only blood was sampled, and tissue TCR repertoires likely differ from those in blood. Pairwise subsampling led to the expectation that sequencing depth would affect the degree of clonotype sharing among donors. Rarefaction of sorted-subset datasets indicated incomplete sequencing despite the large sequencing depth. About 5% of naive CD4, roughly 3.6% of naive CD8, approximately 2.2% of memory CD4, and more than 0.35% of memory CD8 clonotypes were shared across several donors. The small number of donors limited the genetic and exposure-history diversity represented. Larger estimated clonotype richness was generally found for naive subsets than for memory subsets.

The donors were healthy, HIV-negative adults with no recently reported acute infections or vaccinations. Every donor was a Caucasian adult living in Nashville, Tennessee, USA. CD4+ T cells were enriched by magnetic negative selection, after which naive cells were positively selected on CD45RA and the negative fraction was taken as the memory subset. Blood was obtained by leukapheresis, after which PBMCs were separated by Ficoll-Histopaque density gradient centrifugation and cryopreserved in liquid nitrogen vapor phase. Purity and quantity of every magnetically sorted T cell population were checked by analytical flow cytometry. From each sorted fraction, genomic DNA was isolated and quantified by UV absorbance on a Nanodrop 2000c. The germline V gene supplies CDR1 SGDLS and CDR2 YYNGEE. Including the terminal cysteine and phenylalanine, the CDR3 comprises 13 residues. The entry retains the CDR3 DNA only, 39 bases that are in frame from base 1. V drops 0 bases and J drops 3 bases, leaving 6 bases in between.

Using the deep immunoSEQ assay, multiplex PCR amplified TCR CDR3 regions from genomic DNA. Extracted genomic DNA from each cell subset was distributed evenly across all wells of several immunoSEQ 96-well plates, and each plate was treated as a replicate. For sorted subsets, approximately 200 ng of genomic DNA, equivalent to 25,000 to 30,000 T cell genomes, went into each replicate PCR. Purified libraries were quantified with a Qubit 3.0 fluorometer, sized on a Bioanalyzer 2100, and re-quantified with the KAPA Library Quantification kit. Every immunoSEQ 96-well plate was sequenced on a separate single-read 150-cycle Illumina NextSeq 550 flow cell. The paper's processing steps were these. Because only junctional sequences without quality scores were contained in the immunoSEQ output, filtering matching that applied to full-length reads could not be performed. Sequences were annotated with PyIR, a Python wrapper for IgBLAST v1.9, using IMGT germline references to assign V/J genes and CDR3. Reads were filtered out if the reads had weak V/J assignments (E-value above 1e-6), no CDR3, stop codons, out-of-frame junctions, or ambiguous translated residues. V3J clonotypes were defined by identical inferred V gene, J gene, and CDR3 amino acid sequence. The percentage overlap between two repertoires was calculated by dividing the number of shared unique clonotypes by the size of the smaller repertoire. Repertoire richness was assessed with RTK rarefaction, the Chao1 estimator, and Recon v2.1 estimates of unobserved clonotypes. OLGA was used to compute generation probabilities for all TCRbeta clonotypes that the gDNA method yielded from several donors. The source is immuneACCESS, and TCRdb retained only in-frame sequences with V and J called. Part of the clones is not carried over; for the studies checked, unresolved V genes explain less than half of this, and the remainder is unexplained. V and J calls and clone size are those listed in that table; D and trimming were worked out from the DNA. The sample table holds roughly 1,000,000 clones, of which around 78% were seen once. The top ten hold around 0.47% of the sample.

Concerning this clone itself: It lacks a known antigen. No much larger clonotype is one base removed from it; base qualities were not supplied.

Sequenced: memory CD4+ T cells from PBMCs. In light of the paper, this sample's cell subset or site label describes: CD45RA-negative fraction. This chain is built from TRBV9 and TRBJ1-2, with the D gene not confidently named. This receptor was obtained from a man aged 18 to 30 in good health. Some clones in this sample may be carry-over from other donors' samples. The bases read TGTGCCAGCAGCGTAGTGCACCACTATGGCTACACCTTC. This sequence encodes CASSVVHHYGYTF.